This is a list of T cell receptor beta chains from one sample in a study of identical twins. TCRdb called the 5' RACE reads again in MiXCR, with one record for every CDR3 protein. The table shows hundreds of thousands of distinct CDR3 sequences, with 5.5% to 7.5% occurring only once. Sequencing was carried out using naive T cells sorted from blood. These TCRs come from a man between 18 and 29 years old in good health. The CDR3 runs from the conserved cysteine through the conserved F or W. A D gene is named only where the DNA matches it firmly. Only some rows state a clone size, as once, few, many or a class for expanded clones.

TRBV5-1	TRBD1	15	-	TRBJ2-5	CASSPRQGAEETQYF	TGCGCCAGCAGCCCAAGACAGGGGGCGGAAGAGACCCAGTACTTC
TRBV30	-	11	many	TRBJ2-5	CAWSVLETQYF	TGTGCCTGGAGTGTACTAGAGACCCAGTACTTC
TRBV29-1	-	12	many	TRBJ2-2	CSVTPNTGELFF	TGCAGCGTAACACCGAACACCGGGGAGCTGTTTTTT
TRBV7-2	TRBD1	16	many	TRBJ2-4	CASSRTGGIAKNIQYF	TGTGCCAGCAGCAGGACAGGAGGTATAGCCAAAAACATTCAGTACTTC
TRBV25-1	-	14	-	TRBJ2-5	CASRGRRLPETQYF	TGTGCCAGCCGGGGACGGAGGCTTCCAGAGACCCAGTACTTC
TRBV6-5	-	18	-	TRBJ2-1	CASSYRGRGISSYNEQFF	TGTGCCAGCAGTTACAGGGGCAGGGGAATTAGCTCCTACAATGAGCAGTTCTTC
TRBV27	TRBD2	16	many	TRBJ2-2	CASSLGGLVDTGELFF	TGTGCCAGCAGTTTAGGGGGACTAGTTGACACCGGGGAGCTGTTTTTT
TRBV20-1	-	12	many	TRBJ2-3	CSARDRDGPQYF	TGCAGTGCTAGAGATCGCGACGGGCCGCAGTATTTT
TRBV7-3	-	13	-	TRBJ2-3	CASSNASTDTQYF	TGTGCCAGCAGCAATGCTAGCACAGATACGCAGTATTTT
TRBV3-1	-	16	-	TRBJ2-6	CASSQLGVPGANVLTF	TGTGCCAGCAGCCAGCTGGGAGTCCCCGGGGCCAACGTCCTGACTTTC
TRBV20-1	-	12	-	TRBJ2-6	CSAEGGANALTF	TGCAGTGCAGAAGGGGGGGCCAACGCCCTGACTTTC
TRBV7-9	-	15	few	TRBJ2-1	CASSHSRGTYNEQFF	TGTGCCAGCAGCCACTCGCGGGGTACCTACAATGAGCAGTTCTTC
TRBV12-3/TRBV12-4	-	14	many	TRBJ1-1	CASNVIQGNTEAFF	TGTGCCAGCAACGTCATCCAGGGGAACACTGAAGCTTTCTTT
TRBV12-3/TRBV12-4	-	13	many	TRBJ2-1	CASSPERGNEQFF	TGTGCCAGCAGTCCCGAACGGGGCAATGAGCAGTTCTTC
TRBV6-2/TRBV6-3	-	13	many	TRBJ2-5	CASSYHGKETQYF	TGTGCCAGCAGTTACCACGGGAAAGAGACCCAGTACTTC
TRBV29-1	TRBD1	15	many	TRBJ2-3	CSVELDRGLTDTQYF	TGCAGCGTTGAACTGGACAGGGGTTTAACAGATACGCAGTATTTT
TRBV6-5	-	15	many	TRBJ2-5	CASSYGPLNQETQYF	TGTGCCAGCAGTTACGGGCCCCTGAACCAAGAGACCCAGTACTTC
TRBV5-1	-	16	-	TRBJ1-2	CASSLALHGANYGYTF	TGCGCCAGCAGCTTGGCCCTACACGGAGCTAACTATGGCTACACCTTC
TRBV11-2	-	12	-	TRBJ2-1	CASSRPEGEQFF	TGTGCCAGCAGCAGACCCGAGGGTGAGCAGTTCTTC
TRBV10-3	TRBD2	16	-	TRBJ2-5	CAISIGTSGDQETQYF	TGTGCCATCAGCATTGGGACTAGCGGGGACCAAGAGACCCAGTACTTC
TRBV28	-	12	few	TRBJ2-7	CASSFIVYEQYF	TGTGCCAGCAGTTTCATCGTCTACGAGCAGTACTTC
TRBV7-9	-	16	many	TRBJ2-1	CASSLTAGTEDYEQFF	TGTGCCAGCAGCTTGACGGCCGGGACCGAGGATTATGAGCAGTTCTTC
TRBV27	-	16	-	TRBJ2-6	CASSLGRPSGANVLTF	TGTGCCAGCAGTTTAGGGCGGCCCTCTGGGGCCAACGTCCTGACTTTC
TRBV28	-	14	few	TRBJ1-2	CASTSGYSGYGYTF	TGTGCCAGCACCTCGGGGTACTCGGGTTACGGCTACACCTTC
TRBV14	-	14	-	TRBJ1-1	CASSQWAGVTEAFF	TGTGCCAGCAGCCAATGGGCAGGGGTCACTGAAGCTTTCTTT
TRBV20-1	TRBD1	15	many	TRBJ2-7	CSARPNGQVSYEQYF	TGCAGTGCTAGGCCAAACGGACAGGTATCCTACGAGCAGTACTTC
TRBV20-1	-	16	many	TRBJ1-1	CSAAGAVGAGETEAFF	TGCAGTGCTGCCGGGGCTGTCGGGGCGGGGGAGACTGAAGCTTTCTTT
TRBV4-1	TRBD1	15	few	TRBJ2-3	CASSQVGQGSDTQYF	TGCGCCAGCAGCCAAGTCGGACAGGGGTCAGATACGCAGTATTTT
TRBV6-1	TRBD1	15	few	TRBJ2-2	CASIRSGGSTGELFF	TGTGCCAGCATTCGGTCAGGGGGATCGACCGGGGAGCTGTTTTTT
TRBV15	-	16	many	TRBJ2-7	CATSRDLDISGYEQYF	TGTGCCACCAGCAGAGATTTGGATATTTCAGGCTACGAGCAGTACTTC
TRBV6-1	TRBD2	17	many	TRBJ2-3	CASRATSGDSSTDTQYF	TGTGCCAGCAGGGCGACTAGCGGGGACTCTAGCACAGATACGCAGTATTTT
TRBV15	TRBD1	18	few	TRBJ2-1	CATSRLWTGKDRGNEQFF	TGTGCCACCAGCAGGCTCTGGACAGGGAAGGATAGGGGCAATGAGCAGTTCTTC
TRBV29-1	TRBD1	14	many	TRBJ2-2	CSVFFRTGPGELFF	TGCAGCGTCTTCTTCCGGACAGGCCCCGGGGAGCTGTTTTTT
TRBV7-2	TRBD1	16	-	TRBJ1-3	CASTQRDRGAGNTIYF	TGTGCCAGCACCCAGCGCGACAGGGGAGCTGGAAACACCATATATTTT
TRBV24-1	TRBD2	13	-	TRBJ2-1	CATNGRTYNEQFF	TGTGCCACCAACGGGAGGACTTACAATGAGCAGTTCTTC
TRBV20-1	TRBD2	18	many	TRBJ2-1	CSARDPGTSGRFRDEQFF	TGCAGTGCTAGAGATCCCGGGACTAGCGGGAGGTTCCGGGATGAGCAGTTCTTC
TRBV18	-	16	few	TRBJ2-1	CASSSKRDHTIYEQFF	TGTGCCAGCTCATCTAAGAGGGACCATACAATTTATGAGCAGTTCTTC
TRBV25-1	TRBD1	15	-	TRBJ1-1	CASSVFGTGASEAFF	TGTGCCAGCAGTGTGTTCGGGACAGGGGCATCTGAAGCTTTCTTT
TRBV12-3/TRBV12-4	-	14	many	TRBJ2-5	CASSPNREKETQYF	TGTGCCAGCAGCCCCAACAGGGAAAAAGAGACCCAGTACTTC
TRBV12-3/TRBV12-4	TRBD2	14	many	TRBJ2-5	CAGSGLAGVETQYF	TGTGCCGGATCGGGACTAGCGGGAGTAGAGACCCAGTACTTC
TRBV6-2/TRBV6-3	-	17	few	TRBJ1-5	CASSNPAGAIFNQPQHF	TGTGCCAGCAGCAACCCGGCAGGGGCCATCTTCAATCAGCCCCAGCATTTT
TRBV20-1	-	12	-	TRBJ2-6	CSARPGANVLTF	TGCAGTGCCCGGCCTGGGGCCAACGTCCTGACTTTC
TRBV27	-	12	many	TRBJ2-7	CASGWGPYEQYF	TGTGCCAGCGGGTGGGGACCCTACGAGCAGTACTTC
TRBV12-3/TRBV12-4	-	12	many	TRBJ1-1	CASSPRRTEAFF	TGTGCCAGCAGTCCCCGGAGAACTGAAGCTTTCTTT
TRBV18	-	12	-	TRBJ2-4	CASSPEGYIQYF	TGTGCCAGCTCACCAGAGGGATACATTCAGTACTTC
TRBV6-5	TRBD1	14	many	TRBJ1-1	CASSYSDRGLEAFF	TGTGCCAGCAGTTACTCGGACAGGGGTTTAGAAGCTTTCTTT
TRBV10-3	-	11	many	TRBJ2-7	CASAGLGEQYF	TGTGCCTCGGCAGGTCTGGGTGAGCAGTACTTC
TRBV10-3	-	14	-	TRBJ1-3	CAIGQFNSGNTIYF	TGTGCCATAGGACAGTTCAACTCTGGAAACACCATATATTTT
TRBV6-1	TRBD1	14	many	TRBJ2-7	CASSGGPGGFEQYF	TGTGCCAGCAGTGGCGGACCAGGGGGATTCGAGCAGTACTTC
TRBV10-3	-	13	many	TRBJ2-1	CAIRDPSYNEQFF	TGTGCCATCCGGGACCCCTCCTACAATGAGCAGTTCTTC
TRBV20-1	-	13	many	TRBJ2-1	CSAVDSPYNEQFF	TGCAGTGCTGTGGACAGCCCCTACAATGAGCAGTTCTTC
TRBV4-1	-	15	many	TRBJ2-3	CATKGGWGSTDTQYF	TGCGCCACCAAGGGGGGCTGGGGTAGCACAGATACGCAGTATTTT
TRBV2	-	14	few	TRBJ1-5	CASSAQYSNQPQHF	TGTGCCAGCAGTGCTCAGTATAGCAATCAGCCCCAGCATTTT